Presented here are 29 T cell receptor beta chains from one specimen sequenced in a study of cytotoxic CD8 clonotypes in ibrutinib-treated CLL. Method: immunoSEQ multiplex PCR; TCRdb's copy keeps in-frame clones and lacks some. The sample has under 45,000 clones; 55% to 80% are singletons. Sequencing used PBMCs, obtained at disease progression, from a patient treated with ibrutinib. These receptors all come from a human donor with chronic lymphocytic leukemia.

In DNA form, the CDR3 reads TGTGCCAGTAAAGGGGAATCTGAAAAACTGTTTTTT. It specifies CASKGESEKLFF. The rearrangement uses TRBV19 and TRBJ1-4, with D possibly being TRBD1 (5 bases). The V and J ends lost 7 bases and 7 bases respectively, with 10 bases between them. Looked up from germline, CDR1 is LNHDA and CDR2 is SQIVND (reference sequence). The CDR3 has 12 residues.

CDR3 protein: CASSYTGTTQYF. The CDR3 bases are TGTGCCAGCAGTTATACAGGGACTACGCAGTATTTT. The rearrangement uses TRBV11-3 and TRBJ2-3; tentatively, D is TRBD1 (6 bases). The germline CDR1 and CDR2 sequences are SGHNT and YENEEA. V lost 6 bases and J 8 bases, leaving 12 bases between the germline ends. This CDR3 has 12 amino acids.

This chain uses TRBV30 with TRBJ2-7; a weak D match, TRBD1 (6 bases). CDR3 length equals 12 residues. Trimming cost V 5 bases and J 6 bases, with 14 bases left between them. CDR1 GTSNPN and CDR2 SVGIG come from the germline V gene (reference sequence). CDR3 loop: CAWAIFRGEQYF. CDR3 in DNA: TGTGCCTGGGCCATTTTCAGGGGCGAGCAGTACTTC.

The rearrangement uses TRBV15 and TRBJ1-2; D unclear. V lost 0 bases and J 8 bases, leaving 22 bases between the germline ends. Germline CDR1 and CDR2: LNHNV and YYDKDF (reference sequence). This CDR3 comprises 17 residues. CDR3 nucleotide sequence: TGTGCCACCAGCAGAGATTTCGGCCCACGTGATCGGGAGGGCTACACCTTC. Translated, it gives CATSRDFGPRDREGYTF.

This clone has more than one count but fewer than ten. Different DNA sequences within this sample yield the same CDR3. The rearrangement links TRBV5-1 to TRBJ2-5; D not resolved. Trimming took off 3 bases at V and 1 base at J, with 1 base between the two ends. Looked up from germline, CDR1 is SGHRS and CDR2 is YFSETQ. The CDR3 is 11 amino acids. The CDR3 protein is CASSSQETQYF. CDR3 sequence (DNA): TGCGCCAGCAGCTCCCAAGAGACCCAGTACTTC.

The genes are TRBV9 and TRBJ2-3; D is perhaps TRBD2 (5 bases). Germline CDR1 reads SGDLS; CDR2 reads YYNGEE. The CDR3 length is 15 residues. V lost 3 bases to trimming and J lost 3 bases, with 14 bases between them. The CDR3 DNA reads as TGTGCCAGCAGCGCCCGTTCCACGGGGACAGATACGCAGTATTTT. The encoded protein is CASSARSTGTDTQYF.

The rearrangement uses TRBV7-2 and TRBJ2-1, with D tentatively TRBD2 (7 bases). The germline gives CDR1 SGHTA, CDR2 FQGNSA. The ends were cut back, 1 base at V and 2 bases at J, with 12 bases in the middle. The CDR3 extends over 16 amino acids. Here the CDR3 DNA reads TGTGCCAGCAGCTTAGGGGAGGGGGGAACCTACAATGAGCAGTTCTTC. Translation: CASSLGEGGTYNEQFF.

The chain carries TRBV7-9 and TRBJ1-5, with TRBD1 matching over 9 bases. With 5 bases clipped from V and 5 bases from J, the junction kept 7 bases outside the gene matches. The CDR3 extends over 15 amino acids. In germline, CDR1 is SEHNR, CDR2 FQNEAQ (reference sequence). CDR3: CASSLGQGGDQPQHF. The CDR3 nucleotides are TGTGCCAGCAGCCTGGGACAGGGAGGTGATCAGCCCCAGCATTTT.

This chain links TRBV5-1 with TRBJ1-2; TRBD1 might be the D (5 bases). V shed 4 bases and J shed 1 base, with 17 bases lying between them. The CDR3 consists of 16 residues. The V gene's germline CDR1 is SGHRS and CDR2 YFSETQ. CDR3 amino acids: CASSPGTASLNYGYTF. Here the CDR3 DNA reads TGCGCCAGCAGCCCCGGGACGGCATCTCTTAACTATGGCTACACCTTC.

The chain recombines TRBV5-4 with TRBJ1-5; D call uncertain. V lost 0 bases and J 9 bases, leaving 10 bases between the germline ends. The CDR3 runs 13 residues. Per germline, CDR1 SGHNT and CDR2 YYREEE (reference sequence). CDR3 sequence (DNA): TGTGCCAGCAGCTTGGAAGCAAGCGGGCCCCAGCATTTT. This sequence encodes CASSLEASGPQHF.

This clone is judged medium-sized. The chain recombines TRBV5-1 with TRBJ1-1; maybe TRBD1 (5 bases). Germline V gene data show CDR1 as SGHRS and CDR2 as YFSETQ. The CDR3 totals 15 residues. Trimming removed 0 bases at V and 0 bases at J, with 9 bases between. The CDR3 loop reads CASSLVAGLNTEAFF. DNA of the CDR3: TGCGCCAGCAGCTTGGTAGCAGGGCTGAACACTGAAGCTTTCTTT.

This chain uses TRBV5-1 with TRBJ2-3; perhaps TRBD2 as D (6 bases). Germline V gives CDR1 SGHRS, CDR2 YFSETQ. CDR3 length: 14 residues. V lost 7 bases and J lost 6, with 18 bases in between. CDR3: CASPRRVAGDTQYF. CDR3 DNA: TGCGCCAGCCCTCGGAGGGTAGCCGGGGATACGCAGTATTTT.

This clone occurred once. V gene TRBV7-9 combines with J gene TRBJ2-5; 13 bases match TRBD2. Germline CDR1 reads SEHNR; CDR2 reads FQNEAQ (reference sequence). V trimming: 7 bases; J trimming: 5 bases; junction bases outside the gene matches: 4. The CDR3 runs 14 residues. This CDR3 reads CASTRTSGSETQYF. In DNA form, the CDR3 reads TGTGCCAGCACCAGGACTAGCGGGAGTGAGACCCAGTACTTC. The full variable domain, its missing parts supplied by reference TRBV7-9 and TRBJ2-5, is DTGVSQNPRHKITKRGQNVTFRCDPISEHNRLYWYRQTLGQGPEFLTYFQNEAQLEKSRLLSDRFSAERPKGSFSTLEIQRTEQGDSAMYLCASTRTSGSETQYFGPGTRLLVL.

The chain combines TRBV19 with TRBJ2-7, with a weak D call TRBD2 (7 bases). CDR3 length equals 13 residues. The V gene lost 5 bases and the J gene lost 6 bases, with 14 bases spanning the gap. From germline, CDR1 is LNHDA and CDR2 SQIVND (reference sequence). DNA of the CDR3: TGTGCCAGTAGTTGGGGAGGGGGAGGCGAGCAGTACTTC. It encodes CASSWGGGGEQYF.

The chain combines TRBV7-6 with TRBJ2-5, with D perhaps assigned TRBD1 or TRBD2 (5 bases each). In germline, CDR1 is SGHVS, CDR2 FNYEAQ. The CDR3 is 20 amino acids. V lost 3 bases and J 1 base, leaving 27 bases between the germline ends. CDR3 bases: TGTGCCAGCAGCTTGTTCATGTGGGTGGGGACCACGGGTGGCCAAGAGACCCAGTACTTC. This translates into CASSLFMWVGTTGGQETQYF. The whole variable domain, filled in from reference TRBV7-6 and TRBJ2-5, reads GAGVSQSPRYKVTKRGQDVALRCDPISGHVSLYWYRQALGQGPEFLTYFNYEAQQDKSGLPNDRFSAERPEGSISTLTIQRTEQRDSAMYRCASSLFMWVGTTGGQETQYFGPGTRLLVL.

This clone was counted between two and nine times. V is TRBV5-8 and J is TRBJ2-3, with a weak D call TRBD1 (7 bases). The V gene's germline CDR1 is SGHTS and CDR2 YDEGEE. V lost 8 bases and J 0 bases, leaving 16 bases between the germline ends. This CDR3 has 15 amino acids. Here the CDR3 reads CASTRTGGSTDTQYF. Written as DNA, the CDR3 is TGTGCCAGTACTCGGACAGGAGGGAGCACAGATACGCAGTATTTT.

The V call is TRBV10-3, the J call TRBJ2-2; 7 bases match TRBD1. Germline V gene sequence: CDR1 ENHRY, CDR2 SYGVKD. This CDR3 contains 14 residues. V shed 7 bases, J shed 0 bases, and the junction held 2 bases outside the gene matches. The CDR3 here is CAIKGQTNTGELFF. The CDR3 DNA is TGTGCCATCAAGGGACAGACGAACACCGGGGAGCTGTTTTTT.

This chain joins TRBV2 and TRBJ2-2, with TRBD1 matching 10 bases. The CDR3 consists of 13 residues. CDR1 and CDR2 from the germline V gene are SNHLY and FYNNEI. Trimming removed 6 bases from V and 8 bases from J; junction bases left unmatched: 3. Written as DNA, the CDR3 is TGTGCCAGCAGGACAGGGGGCAAAGGGGAGCTGTTTTTT. Residues: CASRTGGKGELFF. Complete variable domain (other parts from reference TRBV2 and TRBJ2-2): EPEVTQTPSHQVTQMGQEVILRCVPISNHLYFYWYRQILGQKVEFLVSFYNNEISEKSEIFDDQFSVERPDGSNFTLKIRSTKLEDSAMYFCASRTGGKGELFFGEGSRLTVL.

Remarks on this clone: Other DNA sequences within the sample encode an identical CDR3. This chain uses TRBV7-9 with TRBJ2-7, with D unclear. V shed 4 bases and J shed 0 bases, with 4 bases lying between them. Per the germline V gene, CDR1 is SEHNR and CDR2 is FQNEAQ (reference sequence). The CDR3 has 12 residues. The DNA for the CDR3 is TGTGCCAGCAGCTCACTCTCCTACGAGCAGTACTTC. Amino acids: CASSSLSYEQYF.

J is TRBJ1-3 and V is TRBV28; D is unresolved. Germline loops: CDR1 MDHEN, CDR2 SYDVKM. The CDR3 contains 13 residues. The V and J ends lost 3 bases and 4 bases respectively, with 7 bases between them. The CDR3 reads CASSFSWGNTIYF. In nucleotides, the CDR3 is TGTGCCAGCAGTTTCTCCTGGGGAAACACCATATATTTT.

This clone came up a few times. The rearrangement links TRBV2 to TRBJ2-7; either TRBD1 or TRBD2 may supply D (5 bases each). V lost 5 bases and J lost 3, with 11 bases in between. CDR1 is SNHLY and CDR2 is FYNNEI in the germline V gene. This CDR3 region has 13 residues. The CDR3 nucleotides read TGTGCCAGCAGTCTGGGACCGAACTACGAGCAGTACTTC. Its translation is CASSLGPNYEQYF. Filled out from reference TRBV2 and TRBJ2-7, the complete variable domain reads EPEVTQTPSHQVTQMGQEVILRCVPISNHLYFYWYRQILGQKVEFLVSFYNNEISEKSEIFDDQFSVERPDGSNFTLKIRSTKLEDSAMYFCASSLGPNYEQYFGPGTRLTVT.

This clone showed up just once. The chain carries TRBV19 and TRBJ2-1, with 9 bases matching TRBD1. The V gene's germline CDR1 is LNHDA and CDR2 SQIVND (reference sequence). V gave up 6 bases and J gave up 5 bases; unmatched junction bases: 8. This CDR3 spans 15 amino acids. In nucleotides, the CDR3 is TGTGCCAGTAGGACGAGGGGGACAGGGCACAATGAGCAGTTCTTC. Translated: CASRTRGTGHNEQFF.

The chain has TRBV5-4 and TRBJ1-2; 10 bases match TRBD1. V lost 2 bases and J lost 3; bases outside the gene matches: 7. CDR1 is SGHNT and CDR2 is YYREEE in the germline V gene (reference sequence). The CDR3 totals 16 residues. CDR3 DNA: TGTGCCAGCAGCTTACCGGGACAGGGGACATACTATGGCTACACCTTC. Protein: CASSLPGQGTYYGYTF.

The chain couples TRBV14 to TRBJ2-5; either TRBD1 or TRBD2 may supply D (6 bases each). Germline loops: CDR1 SGHDN, CDR2 FVKESK. Trimming removed 4 bases from V and 5 bases from J, with 17 bases in between. The CDR3 has 15 amino acids. CDR3 in DNA: TGTGCCAGCAGCCTAAGGGGACGGGGGCGTGAGACCCAGTACTTC. Translating gives CASSLRGRGRETQYF.

The chain employs TRBV5-4 and TRBJ1-6; D may be TRBD1 (5 bases). V dropped 10 bases and J dropped 7 bases, with 15 bases sitting between them. Germline lookup yields CDR1 SGHNT and CDR2 YYREEE (reference sequence). The CDR3 runs 13 residues. The CDR3, as DNA: TGTGCCGCACAGGACGGATGGAATTCACCCCTCCACTTT. Its protein is CAAQDGWNSPLHF. The variable domain in full, completed from reference TRBV5-4 and TRBJ1-6, reads ETGVTQSPTHLIKTRGQQVTLRCSSQSGHNTVSWYQQALGQGPQFIFQYYREEENGRGNFPPRFSGLQFPNYSSELNVNALELDDSALYLCAAQDGWNSPLHFGNGTRLTVT.

The chain combines TRBV7-3 with TRBJ2-1, with D uncertain. The CDR3 is 14 amino acids. V lost 2 bases to trimming and J lost 9 bases, with 14 bases between them. CDR1 SGHTA and CDR2 FQGTGA come from the germline V gene. The CDR3 DNA reads as TGTGCCAGCAGCTTATCGGTCACGACGGGTGAGCAGTTCTTC. This gives the protein CASSLSVTTGEQFF.

This chain uses TRBV9 with TRBJ2-1; 10 bases are shared with TRBD2. The length of the CDR3 is 15 residues. CDR1 is SGDLS and CDR2 is YYNGEE in the germline V gene. The ends lost 4 bases at V and 8 bases at J; junction bases unmatched: 9. The CDR3 loop reads CASSPTGLAIDEQFF. CDR3 nucleotides: TGTGCCAGCAGCCCCACGGGACTAGCGATCGATGAGCAGTTCTTC.

Written as DNA, the CDR3 is TGTGCCAGCAGCGTAGAAACCTACAATGAGCAGTTCTTC. The encoded protein is CASSVETYNEQFF. The V call is TRBV9, the J call TRBJ2-1; D is uncertain. The CDR3 totals 13 residues. Germline CDR1 reads SGDLS; CDR2 reads YYNGEE. Trimming left V 0 bases short and J 2 bases short, with 3 bases between. Filled out from reference TRBV9 and TRBJ2-1, the complete variable domain reads DSGVTQTPKHLITATGQRVTLRCSPRSGDLSVYWYQQSLDQGLQFLIQYYNGEERAKGNILERFSAQQFPDLHSELNLSSLELGDSALYFCASSVETYNEQFFGPGTRLTVL.

This chain joins TRBV5-1 and TRBJ2-1; 10 bases align to TRBD2. The germline V gene has CDR1 SGHRS and CDR2 YFSETQ. J lost 5 bases, V lost 6 bases, and 8 bases had no gene match. This CDR3 contains 15 residues. The CDR3 DNA reads TGCGCCAGCATCCCGGGAGGGACTAGCGACAATGAGCAGTTCTTC. Protein sequence: CASIPGGTSDNEQFF.